This T cell receptor (beta chain) was observed in a study of cytomegalovirus exposure and HLA in healthy donors. This CDR3 contains 12 residues. The germline V gene has CDR1 SGDLS and CDR2 YYNGEE. V lost 3 bases to trimming and J lost 10 bases; unmatched junction nucleotides: 2. PCR primers comprised 60 Vbeta and 13 Jbeta primers. Produced via immunoSEQ multiplex PCR; TCRdb's table is partial and in-frame only. The sample carries roughly 100,000 clones, under 80% recorded once. Those who donated were healthy bone marrow donors. This sequence joins TRBV9 and TRBJ2-1, with TRBD2 matching 9 bases. The source of this sequence is a man in his 60s in good health and CMV-seronegative. The specimen sequenced was PBMCs. CDR3 in DNA: TGTGCCAGCAGCGGAGGACTAGCGGAGCAGTTCTTC. Residues: CASSGGLAEQFF.